This T cell receptor beta chain was documented in a study of OX40 agonist ivuxolimab in advanced cancers. Study overall: Eligibility admitted prior anti-PD-1, anti-PD-L1 or anti-CTLA-4 therapy; roughly 37% had some.

A note on this clone: As yet, its antigen is unknown.

This table comes from immunoSEQ multiplex PCR, and its TCRdb copy is limited to in-frame clones, with some not included. The sample lists roughly 100,000 clones; roughly 84% were seen once. Study-wide findings and caveats: Dose levels from 0.1 to 3.0 mg/kg saw CD4+ and CD8+ blood T cells expand clonally by week 6.

This CDR3 has 11 amino acids. Trimming removed 7 bases from V and 7 bases from J, with 10 bases in between. Germline V CDR1 and CDR2: SQVTM, ANQGSEA. This rearrangement joins TRBV29-1 to TRBJ2-2, with D perhaps matching TRBD2 (6 bases). Sequences were derived from CD4+ or CD8+ T cells sorted from blood, sampled in a trial of the OX40 agonist ivuxolimab. This TCR came from an adult with an advanced solid tumor such as melanoma, head and neck, liver or kidney cancer. DNA of the CDR3: TGCAGCGCCCGGGACTTCGGGGAGCTGTTTTTT. Its protein product is CSARDFGELFF.